This TCR beta chain appears in the sequencing data of a study of cytomegalovirus exposure and HLA in healthy donors. The protocol was immunoSEQ multiplex PCR, while the TCRdb copy is restricted to in-frame clones and leaves out a portion. The sample carries 150,000 to 200,000 clones, approximately 84% recorded once. This clone occurred a few times. Its antigen is not identified. The study's findings and limits: High sensitivity and specificity were reportedly achieved when the classifier diagnosed cytomegalovirus status.

The material sequenced was PBMCs. This clonotype was obtained from a man under 40 in good health and CMV-seropositive.

Written as DNA, the CDR3 is TGTGCCAGCAGCTTCCGCACTGGGGGCGGGAGTTTCTCCGAGCAGTACTTC. As protein: CASSFRTGGGSFSEQYF. The chain recombines TRBV5-4 with TRBJ2-7, with D possibly being TRBD2 (7 bases). Germline V gene sequence: CDR1 SGHNT, CDR2 YYREEE (reference sequence). The CDR3 runs 17 residues. Deletions cut 2 bases from V and 6 bases from J, with 24 bases between.